One and the same sample provided the 27 T cell receptor beta chains below, sequenced in a study of T cells in Graves' hyperthyroidism and ophthalmopathy. TCR beta CDR3 sequences were amplified from RNA transcripts. In the first-round RT-PCR of the TCR CDR3, the HTBI primer set was used. Each CDR3 protein gets one entry after TCRdb re-called the multiplex PCR reads with MiXCR. The sample includes under 130,000 distinct CDR3 sequences, approximately 50% of them seen just once. The sample consisted of blood. The receptors derive from a man in his forties with Graves' hyperthyroidism.

This clonotype appeared many times. The CDR3, as DNA: TGTGCCAGTTCCGGGACAGTATCGCCCCAGCATTTT. Its translation is CASSGTVSPQHF. The genes are TRBV19 and TRBJ1-5; 7 bases line up with TRBD1. The CDR3 covers 12 residues. The V and J ends lost 8 bases and 9 bases, in that order; junction bases with no gene match: 7. Germline CDR1 LNHDA, CDR2 SQIVND (reference sequence).

In its sample, this clonotype was seen many times. The chain joins TRBV28 to TRBJ2-7, with no clear D. Trimming cost V 4 bases and J 9 bases, with 16 bases left between them. Germline V CDR1 and CDR2: MDHEN, SYDVKM. The CDR3 runs 13 residues. CDR3 in DNA: TGTGCCAGCAGTTCCCCCTTTTCCGGCGGGCAGTACTTC. Translation: CASSSPFSGGQYF. Full variable domain (rest looked up from reference TRBV28 and TRBJ2-7): DVKVTQSSRYLVKRTGEKVFLECVQDMDHENMFWYRQDPGLGLRLIYFSYDVKMKEKGDIPEGYSVSREKKERFSLILESASTNQTSMYLCASSSPFSGGQYFGPGTRLTVT.

For this clonotype: Compared with germline, one end of the junction differs, possibly owing to a read error. The chain employs TRBV29-1 and TRBJ1-1; 9 nucleotides line up with TRBD1. CDR3 size: 15 residues. Germline-derived CDR1 and CDR2 are SQVTM and ANQGSEA. The DNA of the CDR3 is TGTGCCTGGACAGATCCGACAGGGGGGGACACTGAAGCTTTCTTT. This translates into CAWTDPTGGDTEAFF.

The chain links TRBV29-1 to TRBJ2-1, with D possibly being TRBD1 (6 bases). The CDR3 is made up of 14 amino acids. Between the trimmed V and J ends, which lost 7 bases and 2 bases, there was a span of 15 bases. The germline gives CDR1 SQVTM, CDR2 ANQGSEA. Written as DNA, the CDR3 is TGCAGCGGCAGGGGCGCTACCGCCTACAATGAGCAGTTCTTC. Amino acids: CSGRGATAYNEQFF.

This clonotype was recorded at least ten times. This chain joins TRBV24-1 and TRBJ2-3; 10 positions match TRBD1. The CDR3 is 15 amino acids. The germline V gene encodes CDR1 KGHDR and CDR2 SFDVKD. Trimming removed 6 bases from V and 2 bases from J; junction bases left unmatched: 4. The CDR3 loop is CATSSGTGATDTQYF. In nucleotides, the CDR3 is TGTGCCACCAGTTCCGGGACAGGGGCCACAGATACGCAGTATTTT.

The CDR3 nucleotides are TGTGCCAGCAGCTTAACGGGCCCGACCGTTTTCGGGGAGCTGTTTTTT. The encoded protein is CASSLTGPTVFGELFF. The chain combines TRBV7-3 with TRBJ2-2; D is undetermined. Trimming took off 0 bases at V and 7 bases at J, with 15 bases between the two ends. This CDR3 comprises 16 residues. Per the germline V gene, CDR1 is SGHTA and CDR2 is FQGTGA.

This clonotype has a count of ten or more. This rearrangement joins TRBV2 to TRBJ2-7, with a weak D call TRBD2 (5 bases). Trimming took 7 bases from V and 3 from J, leaving 16 bases between them. The germline gives CDR1 SNHLY, CDR2 FYNNEI. The CDR3 has 14 amino acids. CDR3 in DNA: TGTGCCAGCACATTGGGGAGCTTAAACTACGAGCAGTACTTC. Translating gives CASTLGSLNYEQYF.

The V and J genes are TRBV2 and TRBJ2-7; TRBD2 aligns across 11 bases. CDR3 length: 14 residues. Germline V lookup: CDR1 SNHLY, CDR2 FYNNEI. J gave up 1 base and V 7 bases, and 3 bases lay outside the gene matches. This CDR3 is CASNLAGGSYEQYF. The CDR3 nucleotides are TGTGCCAGCAACCTAGCGGGGGGTTCCTACGAGCAGTACTTC.

Here the CDR3 DNA reads TGTGCCACCAGTGGGAAACAGGGGGACACTGAAGCTTTCTTT. Translating it yields CATSGKQGDTEAFF. V is TRBV24-1 and J is TRBJ1-1; the match to TRBD1 covers 8 bases. The CDR3 is 14 amino acids. V lost 5 bases to trimming and J lost 3 bases; unmatched junction nucleotides: 4. The germline gives CDR1 KGHDR, CDR2 SFDVKD.

Details on this clonotype: Just one base apart from a much larger clone, this may be a read error. A read error is likely, as this CDR3 ends without the conserved phenylalanine or tryptophan. The chain carries TRBV4-3 and TRBJ2-7; D gene ambiguous. The germline gives CDR1 LGHNA, CDR2 YSLEER. Deletions cut 0 bases from V and 1 base from J, with 7 bases between. CDR3 size: 14 residues. The CDR3 DNA reads TGCGCCAGCAGCCAAGAAATGATTTCCTACGAGCAGTACTGC. This gives the protein CASSQEMISYEQYC.

This clonotype was observed a handful of times. The genes are TRBV12-3 or TRBV12-4 and TRBJ2-4, with D tentatively TRBD2 (6 bases). The CDR3 is 15 residues long. V dropped 4 bases and J dropped 11 bases, with 21 bases sitting between them. CDR3 DNA sequence: TGTGCCAGCAGTTATTTTCTGGGACTGCAAGTACTTCAGTACTTC. This encodes CASSYFLGLQVLQYF.

Many counts were recorded for this clonotype. This chain connects TRBV9 to TRBJ2-1; possibly TRBD2 for D (6 bases). Trimming took off 4 bases at V and 0 bases at J, with 17 bases between the two ends. The CDR3 has 17 amino acids. Germline V gene sequence: CDR1 SGDLS, CDR2 YYNGEE. CDR3 nucleotides: TGTGCCAGCAGCCCTCCCTGGGGGGTAGGCTCCTACAATGAGCAGTTCTTC. It specifies CASSPPWGVGSYNEQFF.

This clonotype was found many times. This rearrangement joins TRBV6-5 to TRBJ2-1; D not resolved. Between the trimmed V and J ends, which lost 2 bases and 0 bases, there was a span of 5 bases. The germline CDR1 and CDR2 sequences are MNHEY and SVGAGI. This CDR3 comprises 14 residues. CDR3 protein: CASSYKASYNEQFF. Here the CDR3 DNA reads TGTGCCAGCAGTTACAAGGCCTCCTACAATGAGCAGTTCTTC.

The J gene is TRBJ2-5, the V gene TRBV29-1; D possibly corresponds to TRBD2 (5 bases). V was clipped by 6 bases and J by 5 bases, with 16 bases between them. CDR3 length equals 13 residues. The germline CDR1 and CDR2 sequences are SQVTM and ANQGSEA. The CDR3 sequence is CSVRPGTLETQYF. The CDR3 nucleotides are TGCAGCGTCAGACCGGGAACTTTGGAGACCCAGTACTTC.

This clonotype has a count of ten or more. Since a much larger clone is just one base distant, this may be a read error. V gene TRBV7-9 combines with J gene TRBJ2-7; no reliable D call. This CDR3 comprises 12 residues. Germline V gene data show CDR1 as SEHNR and CDR2 as FQNEAQ (reference sequence). The CDR3: CAGSLDRYEQYF. The CDR3, as DNA: TGTGCCGGCAGCTTAGACCGTTACGAGCAGTACTTC. The full variable domain, rest sourced from reference TRBV7-9 and TRBJ2-7, is DTGVSQNPRHKITKRGQNVTFRCDPISEHNRLYWYRQTLGQGPEFLTYFQNEAQLEKSRLLSDRFSAERPKGSFSTLEIQRTEQGDSAMYLCAGSLDRYEQYFGPGTRLTVT.

A note on this clonotype: The junction departs from germline at one end; a sequencing error may be responsible. This chain links TRBV9 with TRBJ1-2; the D is unclear. Germline assignment: CDR1 SGDLS and CDR2 YYNGEE. The CDR3 is made up of 13 amino acids. The CDR3 DNA reads as TGTGCCAGCAGCGTAGGGCAGACCGATGGCGACACCTTC. It is translated as CASSVGQTDGDTF.

This clonotype ranks as medium-sized. J is TRBJ1-6 and V is TRBV29-1; D gene unclear. Deletions cut 5 bases from V and 10 bases from J, with 18 bases between. Germline V CDR1 and CDR2: SQVTM, ANQGSEA. This CDR3 contains 14 residues. The CDR3 coding sequence is TGCAGCGTTAAAAACGGGGAGGGAGGGTCACCCCTCCACTTT. This gives the protein CSVKNGEGGSPLHF.

This clonotype was seen repeatedly, ten times or more. This chain connects TRBV12-3 or TRBV12-4 to TRBJ1-1; D is undetermined. Trimming left V 6 bases short and J 11 bases short, with 16 bases between. This CDR3 comprises 12 residues. CDR3 region: CASSSASSEAFF. Written as DNA, the CDR3 is TGTGCCAGCAGCTCGGCCAGCTCAGAGGCTTTCTTT.

The chain recombines TRBV7-9 with TRBJ2-2; D call uncertain. The CDR3 is 12 residues long. Trimming removed 5 bases from V and 8 bases from J, with 9 bases in between. CDR1 is SEHNR and CDR2 is FQNEAQ in the germline V gene (reference sequence). The CDR3 region is CASSGLRGELFF. The CDR3 nucleotides are TGTGCCAGCAGCGGATTAAGGGGGGAGCTGTTTTTT.

This clonotype was seen repeatedly, ten times or more. The chain recombines TRBV19 with TRBJ2-1, with TRBD1 as a possible D gene (5 bases). Trimming pared 9 bases from V and 4 bases from J, leaving 16 bases between. CDR1 is LNHDA, CDR2 SQIVND, per germline (reference sequence). The CDR3 consists of 14 residues. The CDR3 is CASLGASGYNEQFF. The CDR3 region has the DNA TGTGCCAGCCTTGGGGCTAGTGGGTACAATGAGCAGTTCTTC.

The chain has TRBV6-5 and TRBJ2-3; 15 positions match TRBD2. Germline CDR1 and CDR2: MNHEY and SVGAGI. The CDR3 extends over 17 amino acids. The junction had 7 bases not matched to a gene; V was cut back by 5 bases and J by 4 bases. The CDR3 loop reads CASSLRTSGGGADTQYF. The CDR3 DNA follows: TGTGCCAGCAGTCTTCGGACTAGCGGGGGGGGCGCAGATACGCAGTATTTT.

This clonotype was found many times. V and J are TRBV20-1 and TRBJ2-7; maybe TRBD1 (5 bases). Per germline, CDR1 DFQATT and CDR2 SNEGSKA (reference sequence). Trimming shortened V by 4 bases and J by 2 bases, and 15 bases separated the two germline ends. The CDR3 has 14 amino acids. The CDR3 DNA sequence: TGCAGTGCTACCAGGGCATCCGGCCCCTACGAGCAGTACTTC. Protein: CSATRASGPYEQYF.

The chain combines TRBV2 with TRBJ2-7, with 9 bases identical to TRBD2. CDR1 SNHLY and CDR2 FYNNEI come from the germline V gene. This CDR3 region has 14 residues. Unmatched junction bases numbered 0, after V lost 3 bases and J lost 0 bases. The CDR3 sequence is CASSDSGSSYEQYF. The CDR3 region has the DNA TGTGCCAGCAGTGATAGCGGGAGCTCCTACGAGCAGTACTTC.

This clonotype has at least ten counts. The chain combines TRBV20-1 with TRBJ2-5, with TRBD2 matching over 8 bases. This CDR3 comprises 14 residues. V was pared by 0 bases and J by 4 bases, with 4 bases of the junction left unmatched. CDR1 and CDR2 from the germline V gene are DFQATT and SNEGSKA (reference sequence). The CDR3 DNA sequence: TGCAGTGCTAGAGATCAGCGGGAGCTAGAGACCCAGTACTTC. Its protein product is CSARDQRELETQYF.

This clonotype was seen more than once but under ten times. This chain links TRBV27 with TRBJ2-5; D perhaps matches TRBD1 (6 bases). The V gene lost 6 bases and the J gene lost 2 bases, with 16 bases spanning the gap. Germline assignment: CDR1 MNHEY and CDR2 SMNVEV (reference sequence). This CDR3 has 15 residues. The DNA for the CDR3 is TGTGCCAGCAGACAACTGGGACACGGGCAAGAGACCCAGTACTTC. Translation: CASRQLGHGQETQYF.

This chain uses TRBV28 with TRBJ2-5; D is uncertain. Germline values: CDR1 MDHEN, CDR2 SYDVKM. With 5 bases removed from V and 1 base from J, the gap between germline ends came to 11 bases. The CDR3 has 14 residues. CDR3 sequence: CASSLTPLQETQYF. The CDR3 DNA follows: TGTGCCAGCAGTCTAACCCCCCTCCAAGAGACCCAGTACTTC.

About this clonotype itself: A read error is possible here, since a much larger clone lies one base away. CDR3 region: CASSQDQGLNTEAFF. The CDR3 bases are TGCGCCAGCAGCCAAGATCAGGGCTTAAACACTGAAGCTTTCTTT. V and J are TRBV4-3 and TRBJ1-1; possible D gene TRBD1, 5 bases. The length of the CDR3 is 15 residues. The germline V gene encodes CDR1 LGHNA and CDR2 YSLEER. The ends were cut back, 0 bases at V and 2 bases at J, with 10 bases in the middle.